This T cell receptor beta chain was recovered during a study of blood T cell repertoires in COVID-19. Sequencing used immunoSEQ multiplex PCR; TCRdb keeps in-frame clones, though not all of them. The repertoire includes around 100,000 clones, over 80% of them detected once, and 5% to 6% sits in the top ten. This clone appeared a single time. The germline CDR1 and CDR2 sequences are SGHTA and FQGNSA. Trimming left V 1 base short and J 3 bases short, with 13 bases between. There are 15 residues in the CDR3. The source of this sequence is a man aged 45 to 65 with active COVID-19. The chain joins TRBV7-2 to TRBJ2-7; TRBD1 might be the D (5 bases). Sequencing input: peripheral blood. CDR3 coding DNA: TGTGCCAGCAGCTTAGAAGCCAGGGAAGGCTACGAGCAGTACTTC. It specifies CASSLEAREGYEQYF.